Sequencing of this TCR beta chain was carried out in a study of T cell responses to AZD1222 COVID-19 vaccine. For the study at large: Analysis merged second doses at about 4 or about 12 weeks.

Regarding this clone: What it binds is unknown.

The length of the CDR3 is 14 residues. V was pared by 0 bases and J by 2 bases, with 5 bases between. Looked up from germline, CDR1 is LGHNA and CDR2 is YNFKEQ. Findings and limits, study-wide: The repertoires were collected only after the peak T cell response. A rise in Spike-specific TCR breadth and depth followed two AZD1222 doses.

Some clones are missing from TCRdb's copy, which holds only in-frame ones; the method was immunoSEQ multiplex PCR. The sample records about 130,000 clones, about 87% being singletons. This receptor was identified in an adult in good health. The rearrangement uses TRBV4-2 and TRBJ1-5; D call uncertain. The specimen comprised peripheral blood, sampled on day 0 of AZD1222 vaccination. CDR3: CASSQEKGNQPQHF. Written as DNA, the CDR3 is TGTGCCAGCAGCCAAGAAAAGGGCAATCAGCCCCAGCATTTT.